Sequencing of this TCR beta chain was carried out in a study of blood T cell repertoires in COVID-19. In the study's own analysis: For nucleated cells, counts were estimated from reference gene primer amplification. The protocol was immunoSEQ multiplex PCR, while the TCRdb copy is restricted to in-frame clones and leaves out a portion. V and J calls and clone size are copied from that table; D and trimming were computed from the DNA. The table records some 170,000 clones, less than 90% of them present only once. The V gene's germline CDR1 is SGDLS and CDR2 YYNGEE. This CDR3 has 14 residues. With 0 bases removed from V and 5 bases from J, the gap between germline ends came to 9 bases.

The specimen sequenced was PBMCs or T cells enriched from blood (not recorded which). This receptor was identified in a human donor with acute COVID-19. The donor label of this sample is uncertain. The chain has TRBV9 and TRBJ2-4, with D hard to call. As DNA, the CDR3 is TGTGCCAGCAGCGTAGGGAGCAGAGAAAACATTCAGTACTTC. This gives the protein CASSVGSRENIQYF.